The rows below give T cell receptor beta chains drawn from one sample of a study of T-cell reconstitution after alpha-beta-depleted transplantation in children. TCRdb used MiXCR to reprocess the PCR reads, holding one entry per CDR3 protein. The sample includes about 340,000 distinct CDR3 sequences, 15% to 20% seen only once; the top ten take around two fifths. Sequencing used PBMCs, mostly from graft donor cells, obtained 360 days after TCRalphabeta/CD19-depleted stem cell transplant. The receptor source for this set is a male patient between 2 and 10 years old who had a stem cell transplant for acute lymphoblastic leukemia, so the T cells may come from the graft donor. Each CDR3 is given with its conserved first and last residue. Each record gives: V gene, clone size, D gene, J gene, CDR3 DNA, CDR3 protein. The D gene is left open where the match is weak. Not every row has a clone size; where given, it reads once, few, many or a size class.

TRBV28	NA	NA	TRBJ2-7	TGTGCCAGCAGTTACTGGGGGAAGTCCTCCTACGAGCAGTACTTC	CASSYWGKSSYEQYF
TRBV5-1	few	NA	TRBJ2-3	TGCGCCAGTCACGCGTCTTTCGGGGCGCGGGGCACAGATACGCAGTATTTT	CASHASFGARGTDTQYF
TRBV5-1	many	NA	TRBJ1-4	TGCGCCAGCAGCCCTTCGGCCCGAGAGACTAATGAAAAACTGTTTTTT	CASSPSARETNEKLFF
TRBV5-1	NA	NA	TRBJ2-5	TGCGCCAGCAGCCCCTCATTGCGACCAGAGACCCAGTACTTC	CASSPSLRPETQYF
TRBV7-9	many	TRBD2	TRBJ2-3	TGTGCCGGCCGGGATCTAGCGGGAGCCCCGGATACGCAGTATTTT	CAGRDLAGAPDTQYF
TRBV9	NA	NA	TRBJ2-3	TGTGCCAGCAGCGTAGCGGTAGGCACAGATACGCAGTATTTT	CASSVAVGTDTQYF
TRBV18	few	TRBD2	TRBJ2-1	TGTGCCAGCTCACCGCAGACTAGCGGGAGAGGGCATACCAATGAGCAGTTCTTC	CASSPQTSGRGHTNEQFF
TRBV28	NA	TRBD2	TRBJ2-6	TGTGCCAGCCTAACTACGGGGGGAGGACACCCTGGGGCCAACGTCCTGACTTTC	CASLTTGGGHPGANVLTF
TRBV27	few	TRBD1	TRBJ1-4	TGTGCCAGCGGTCCGACAGGGATAGCGGAAAAACTGTTTTTT	CASGPTGIAEKLFF
TRBV6-2/TRBV6-3	many	NA	TRBJ2-4	TGTGCCAGCAGTTATTCTAAGAACATTCAGTACTTC	CASSYSKNIQYF
TRBV6-2/TRBV6-3	many	TRBD2	TRBJ2-3	TGTGCCAGCAGTTACTCGGGACTAGACCCCACAGATACGCAGTATTTT	CASSYSGLDPTDTQYF
TRBV29-1	many	TRBD2	TRBJ2-1	TGCAGCGTTGAAGATTGGGCTAGCGGGAGGCGGACCTACAATGAGCAGTTCTTC	CSVEDWASGRRTYNEQFF
TRBV4-2	NA	TRBD2	TRBJ2-5	TGTGCCAGCAGCCAAGATCCCGGCCCGACTAGCGGGAGAAAGACCCAGTACTTC	CASSQDPGPTSGRKTQYF
TRBV4-1	few	NA	TRBJ2-7	TGCGCCAGCAGCCAAGGAGCTAGCTCCTACGAGCAGTACTTC	CASSQGASSYEQYF
TRBV12-1	NA	NA	TRBJ2-1	TGTGCCAGCAGCCCCCGGGGTAGACTAGGGGAGAGCTCCTACAATGAGCAGTTCTTC	CASSPRGRLGESSYNEQFF
TRBV28	NA	NA	TRBJ2-1	TGTGCCAGCGGCCGGGCCGACGGGGGAAAACACTATGAGCAGTTCTTC	CASGRADGGKHYEQFF
TRBV25-1	few	NA	TRBJ1-1	TGTGCCAGCACGGGGGCCAGGGGGAACACTGAAGCTTTCTTT	CASTGARGNTEAFF
TRBV5-5	once	NA	TRBJ2-7	TGTGCCAGCAGCTTGACCCCGGGACATCCCTACGAGCAGTACTTC	CASSLTPGHPYEQYF
TRBV5-1	many	TRBD2	TRBJ2-3	TGCGCCAGCAGCCGGACTAGGTCCGCAGATACGCAGTATTTT	CASSRTRSADTQYF
TRBV10-1	few	NA	TRBJ2-3	TGCGCCAGCAGTGAGTCAACAGATACGCAGTATTTT	CASSESTDTQYF
TRBV2	NA	NA	TRBJ1-3	TGTGCCAGCCTACAGATCGGAAACACCATATATTTT	CASLQIGNTIYF
TRBV20-1	few	NA	TRBJ1-1	TGCAGTGCTAGAATTCTTTGGGGCACTGAAGCTTTCTTT	CSARILWGTEAFF
TRBV28	few	NA	TRBJ1-4	TGTGCCAGCAGTTTAAATGGAAAACTGTTTTTT	CASSLNGKLFF
TRBV4-3	NA	TRBD2	TRBJ2-7	TGCGCCAGCAGCAAGGGACTAGATCCGGACTACTACGAGCAGTACTTC	CASSKGLDPDYYEQYF
TRBV7-3	few	TRBD2	TRBJ2-1	TGTGCCAGCAGCTTAAATGGGTGGGTTCAGGTAGATGCGGGAGGCCCGCTTTACAATGAGCAGTTCTTC	CASSLNGWVQVDAGGPLYNEQFF
TRBV4-2	few	NA	TRBJ2-1	TGTGCCAGCAGCCCCGTAATGGGTTACAATGAGCAGTTCTTC	CASSPVMGYNEQFF
TRBV6-5	few	NA	TRBJ1-5	TGTGCCAGCAGTTACGGCGTGAATCAGCCCCAGCATTTT	CASSYGVNQPQHF
TRBV12-3/TRBV12-4	few	NA	TRBJ1-1	TGTGCCAGCAGTGCCAGGGTGGACACTGAAGCTTTCTTT	CASSARVDTEAFF
TRBV20-1	NA	TRBD2	TRBJ2-1	TGCAGTGCTAGAAAGGGACTAGCGGGACGAAGCTCCTACAATGAGCAGTTCTTC	CSARKGLAGRSSYNEQFF
TRBV28	NA	TRBD1	TRBJ2-3	TGTGCCAGCGGAGGGGACAGGGAACTTTCTAGCACAGATACGCAGTATTTT	CASGGDRELSSTDTQYF
TRBV12-3/TRBV12-4	NA	NA	TRBJ2-1	TGTGCCAGCAGTTTAGCCGGGAGCGGCTACAATGAGCAGTTCTTC	CASSLAGSGYNEQFF
TRBV7-8	NA	TRBD2	TRBJ2-2	TGTGCCAGCAGCTTAGTGGGGGGGGATAGCACCGGGGAGCTGTTTTTT	CASSLVGGDSTGELFF
TRBV12-3/TRBV12-4	NA	NA	TRBJ1-6	TGTGCCAGCAGTCCCTCGGTGGGGGGCCGCAATTCACCCCTCCACTTT	CASSPSVGGRNSPLHF
TRBV4-2	NA	TRBD2	TRBJ2-7	TGTGCCAGCAGCCACAGTAGCGGGAGGGCCGGTGAGCAGTACTTC	CASSHSSGRAGEQYF
TRBV5-6	few	TRBD1	TRBJ1-6	TGTGCCAGCAGCTTGGTCAACCCGGGACAGGGGGTCTCACCCCTCCACTTT	CASSLVNPGQGVSPLHF
TRBV6-1	NA	NA	TRBJ1-6	TGTGCCAGCAGAACACCGCCGGGGAATTCACCCCTCCACTTT	CASRTPPGNSPLHF
TRBV6-5	NA	TRBD1	TRBJ2-6	TGTGCCAGCAGTTACGGTACAGGGGGCAGCTCTGGGGCCAACGTCCTGACTTTC	CASSYGTGGSSGANVLTF
TRBV4-3	once	TRBD2	TRBJ2-7	TGCGCCAGCAGCCAAGATCAACGGCGGGAGAAGGGCTACGAGCAGTACTTC	CASSQDQRREKGYEQYF
TRBV30	few	TRBD2	TRBJ2-1	TGTGCCTGCCCACTAGCGGGACACTACAATGAGCAGTTCTTC	CACPLAGHYNEQFF
TRBV4-1	NA	NA	TRBJ2-4	TGCGCCAGCAGCCAAGAATGGGACGGGATCGCCAAAAACATTCAGTACTTC	CASSQEWDGIAKNIQYF
TRBV28	few	NA	TRBJ1-5	TGTGCCAGCATCTCCGGGACGGGGGGGATTATTGGCAATCAGCCCCAGCATTTT	CASISGTGGIIGNQPQHF
TRBV5-1	many	TRBD1	TRBJ2-2	TGCGCCAGCAGCTTCTCCCGGGACAGCACCGGGGAGCTGTTTTTT	CASSFSRDSTGELFF
TRBV5-1	few	NA	TRBJ1-2	TGCGCCAGCAGGCCGGAGGGTCTGGGCTACCTATCTGGCTACACCTTC	CASRPEGLGYLSGYTF
TRBV11-2	NA	NA	TRBJ2-5	TGTGCCAGCAGCTTCCCCCAAGAGACCCAGTACTTC	CASSFPQETQYF
TRBV5-1	NA	TRBD1	TRBJ2-2	TGCGCCAGCAGCATAGAACGGACAGGGGTCGGGGAGCTGTTTTTT	CASSIERTGVGELFF
TRBV20-1	few	TRBD2	TRBJ2-5	TGCAGTGCTAGGAAGGCTAGCGGGGACCAAGAGACCCAGTACTTC	CSARKASGDQETQYF
TRBV6-6	many	NA	TRBJ2-7	TGTGCCAGCACAGCTACCACCTACGAGCAGTACTTC	CASTATTYEQYF
TRBV12-3/TRBV12-4	NA	TRBD2	TRBJ2-7	TGTGCCAGCAGCCCCACCGGGACTAGCGGGAGAAAGGAGTACTTC	CASSPTGTSGRKEYF
TRBV3-1	many	TRBD2	TRBJ2-1	TGTGCCAGCAGCCAAAGGGCTAGCGGGAGGGGAAACGAGCAGTTCTTC	CASSQRASGRGNEQFF
TRBV29-1	NA	NA	TRBJ2-1	TGCAGCGTTCTGGACCCCAAGTACAATGAGCAGTTCTTC	CSVLDPKYNEQFF
TRBV12-5	many	NA	TRBJ1-1	TGTGCTAGTGGTTTGGCCCAGAACACTGAAGCTTTCTTT	CASGLAQNTEAFF
TRBV28	NA	NA	TRBJ2-5	TGTGCCAGCAGTGCCCTAGGGGTGACGAGAAAAGAGACCCAGTACTTC	CASSALGVTRKETQYF
TRBV11-2	once	NA	TRBJ1-1	TGTGCCAGCACCTCAACATACGGCACTGAAGCTTTCTTT	CASTSTYGTEAFF
TRBV28	few	TRBD1	TRBJ1-4	TGTGCCAGCAGTGGGGCAGGGGGAAATGAAAAACTGTTTTTT	CASSGAGGNEKLFF
TRBV29-1	few	TRBD2	TRBJ2-1	TGCAGCGTTGAAGGGTTACTAGCGGGAGGCCCCGGTGAGCAGTTCTTC	CSVEGLLAGGPGEQFF
TRBV6-2/TRBV6-3	NA	TRBD2	TRBJ2-2	TGTGCCAGCAGCATCGGACTAGCGGGCCTCACCGGGGAGCTGTTTTTT	CASSIGLAGLTGELFF
TRBV20-1	many	NA	TRBJ2-4	TGCAGTGCTAGTAAACCCTCCCTCATCGAAAACATTCAGTACTTC	CSASKPSLIENIQYF
TRBV7-2	few	TRBD1	TRBJ1-3	TGTGCCAGCAGCTTAGGGGACAGGGAGTTAGGCCCCATATATTTT	CASSLGDRELGPIYF
TRBV12-3/TRBV12-4	many	NA	TRBJ2-5	TGTGCCAGCAGAGAAACAGGGTACGCGGAGACCCAGTACTTC	CASRETGYAETQYF